This T cell receptor (beta chain) is from a study of T cell changes during pregnancy in multiple sclerosis. Germline V CDR1 and CDR2: ENHRY, SYGVKD. CDR3 length: 12 amino acids. Trimming removed 3 bases at V and 6 bases at J, with 5 bases between. Sequencing was performed with immunoSEQ multiplex PCR; in TCRdb, only in-frame clones are kept and a portion is missing. The data contain 85,000 to 130,000 clones, roughly nine tenths of them singletons. The TCR comes from a female donor with multiple sclerosis, enrolled in a pregnancy study. The rearrangement joins TRBV10-3 to TRBJ2-2; D is possibly TRBD1 (5 bases). Sequences were derived from peripheral blood, sampled in the second trimester of pregnancy. DNA for the CDR3: TGTGCCATCAGTGAAGGGGCCGGGGAGCTGTTTTTT. This codes for CAISEGAGELFF.